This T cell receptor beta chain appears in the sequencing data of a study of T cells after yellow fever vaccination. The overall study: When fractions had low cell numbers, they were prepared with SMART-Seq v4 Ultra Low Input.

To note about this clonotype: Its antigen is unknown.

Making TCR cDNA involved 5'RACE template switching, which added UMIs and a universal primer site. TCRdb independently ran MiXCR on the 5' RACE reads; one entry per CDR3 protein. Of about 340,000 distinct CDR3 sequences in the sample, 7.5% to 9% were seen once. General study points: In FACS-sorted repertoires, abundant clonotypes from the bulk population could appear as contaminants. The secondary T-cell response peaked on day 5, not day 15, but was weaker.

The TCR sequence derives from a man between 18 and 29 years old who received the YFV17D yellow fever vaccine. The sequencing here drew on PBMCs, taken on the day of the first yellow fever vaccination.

The CDR3 nucleotides are TGTGCCACCAGCAGAGCCCCCTCGGGCGGGGGGCCTTACTACGAGCAGTACTTC. Residues: CATSRAPSGGGPYYEQYF. The chain couples TRBV15 to TRBJ2-7; TRBD2 matches 8 bases. The CDR3 runs 18 residues. V was pared by 1 base and J by 3 bases, with 14 bases of the junction left unmatched. Per germline, CDR1 LNHNV and CDR2 YYDKDF (reference sequence). Supplemented by reference TRBV15 and TRBJ2-7, the full variable domain reads DAMVIQNPRYQVTQFGKPVTLSCSQTLNHNVMYWYQQKSSQAPKLLFHYYDKDFNNEADTPDNFQSRRPNTSFCFLDIRSPGLGDTAMYLCATSRAPSGGGPYYEQYFGPGTRLTVT.